This is a list of T cell receptor beta chains from one sample in a study of PD-1 blockade in classical Hodgkin lymphoma. TCRdb's table, derived via immunoSEQ multiplex PCR, lists solely in-frame clones and lacks some. The data hold tens of thousands of clones, with 85% observed a single time. The sequencing used peripheral blood mononuclear cells (PBMCs), collected before the fourth cycle of nivolumab. These TCRs come from a human donor with classical Hodgkin lymphoma. Both conserved end residues are part of each CDR3. The D gene is left open where the match is weak.

CDR3 protein	D gene	V gene	J gene
CASSRRQGSYEQYF	TRBD1	TRBV2	TRBJ2-7
CASSLFGKNEQFF	-	TRBV7-2	TRBJ2-1
CASSLAPPRDRGQPQHF	TRBD1	TRBV7-2	TRBJ1-5
CASNGDRADEKLFF	TRBD1	TRBV2	TRBJ1-4
CASSQDQGRPQHF	-	TRBV4-3	TRBJ1-5
CASSLRVNTEAFF	-	TRBV5-1	TRBJ1-1
CASSSDRFTEAFF	-	TRBV5-1	TRBJ1-1
CASNLVQANSPLHF	-	TRBV28	TRBJ1-6
CASSLRGQGGGTDTQYF	-	TRBV11-2	TRBJ2-3
CASSLGAGSYNEQFF	-	TRBV5-5	TRBJ2-1
CASSSRGSQSRANVLTF	-	TRBV7-4	TRBJ2-6
CASSIGEDQPQHF	-	TRBV19	TRBJ1-5
CATSESGGEQYF	TRBD1	TRBV27	TRBJ2-7
CASSSTGDRNTGELFF	TRBD1	TRBV28	TRBJ2-2
CASSPPGWVRTEAFF	-	TRBV18	TRBJ1-1
CASSWAQNNEQFF	-	TRBV27	TRBJ2-1
CASSRSSGGNTGELFF	TRBD2	TRBV7-2	TRBJ2-2
CASSSGLAGEETQYF	TRBD2	TRBV5-1	TRBJ2-5
CASSAGFSNQPQHF	-	TRBV18	TRBJ1-5
CASSQQPDTGELFF	-	TRBV4-1	TRBJ2-2
CASSLGPGAAKNIQYF	-	TRBV5-1	TRBJ2-4
CASSLTWNRNTEAFF	-	TRBV7-3	TRBJ1-1
CASRDSLSNQPQHF	-	TRBV28	TRBJ1-5
CATSRDLGYSNQPQHF	-	TRBV15	TRBJ1-5
CASSVDQGGTYGYTF	-	TRBV9	TRBJ1-2
CASSLTSGQKNTGELFF	TRBD1	TRBV7-9	TRBJ2-2
CSGQEINEQFF	-	TRBV20-1	TRBJ2-1
CASSQDRTGFGDTQYF	TRBD1	TRBV4-3	TRBJ2-3
CASSRRDGLSYNEQFF	-	TRBV5-4	TRBJ2-1
CASSHSAQGRSPLHF	-	TRBV14	TRBJ1-6
CASSLVSTIFHSTDTQYF	-	TRBV7-2	TRBJ2-3
CASSLRSENWLFF	-	TRBV7-9	TRBJ1-4
CASSQDWAAGTGGYEQYF	TRBD1	TRBV4-1	TRBJ2-7
CASSYTTRSNNEQFF	-	TRBV6-5	TRBJ2-1
CASSAGTGKSGNTIYF	TRBD1	TRBV5-1	TRBJ1-3
CASSYPGQSYEQYF	-	TRBV6-5	TRBJ2-7
CASSPWDFNSGANVLTF	-	TRBV7-9	TRBJ2-6
CASSLVAVLNYGYTF	-	TRBV7-2	TRBJ1-2
CASSLSAFQHRNSPLHF	-	TRBV7-8	TRBJ1-6
CASSFSNSAYEQYF	-	TRBV7-6	TRBJ2-7
CASSNGAEAFF	-	TRBV27	TRBJ1-1
CASSPPLAKGNNEQFF	-	TRBV18	TRBJ2-1
CASSDRMNQPQHF	-	TRBV7-8	TRBJ1-5
CASSDTPQGLDGYTF	TRBD1	TRBV6-4	TRBJ1-2
CASSPSGHSNYGYTF	-	TRBV13	TRBJ1-2
CASSLANLGIRGSEAFF	-	TRBV5-6	TRBJ1-1
CASSSRTSGGFGALTDTQYF	TRBD2	TRBV9	TRBJ2-3